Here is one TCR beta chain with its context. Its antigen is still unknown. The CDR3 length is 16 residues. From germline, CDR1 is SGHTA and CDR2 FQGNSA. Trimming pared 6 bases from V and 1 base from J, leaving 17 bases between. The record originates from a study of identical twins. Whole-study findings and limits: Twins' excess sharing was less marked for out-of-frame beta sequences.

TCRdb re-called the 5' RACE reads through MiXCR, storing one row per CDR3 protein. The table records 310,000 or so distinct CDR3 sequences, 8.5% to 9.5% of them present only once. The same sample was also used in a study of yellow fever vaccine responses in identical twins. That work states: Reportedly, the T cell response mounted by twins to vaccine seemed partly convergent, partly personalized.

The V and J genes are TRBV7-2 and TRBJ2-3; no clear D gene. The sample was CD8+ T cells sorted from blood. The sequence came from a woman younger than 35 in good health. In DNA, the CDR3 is TGTGCCAGCAGTCTCTTGTGGGGTAAGGGCACAGATACGCAGTATTTT. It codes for CASSLLWGKGTDTQYF.